These 14 T cell receptor beta chains were all obtained from the same sample, sequenced in a study of naive and memory T cell subsets. Both TRBC1 and TRBC2 were covered by a beta constant-region primer of two equimolar oligonucleotides. Ligated cDNA was amplified by four rounds of PCR with nested alpha and beta constant-region primers and SP2. TCRdb reprocessed the UMI-ligation and nested PCR reads with MiXCR, giving one entry per CDR3 protein. The sample has tens of thousands of distinct CDR3 sequences, about a fifth seen once. The material sequenced was effector memory CD4+ T cells from blood. Regarding subset: effector memory, CD45RA- CD27-. These receptors were collected from a human donor in good health.

This clonotype came up a few times. The chain combines TRBV9 with TRBJ2-3, with no clear D. Germline V gene data show CDR1 as SGDLS and CDR2 as YYNGEE. The ends were cut back, 0 bases at V and 0 bases at J, with 8 bases in the middle. This CDR3 is 15 amino acids long. CDR3 amino acids: CASSVGQPSTDTQYF. The CDR3 nucleotides read TGTGCCAGCAGCGTAGGGCAACCCAGCACAGATACGCAGTATTTT.

By share of the sample, this clonotype is medium-sized. CDR3 protein: CSAGQGDEQFF. The CDR3 region has the DNA TGCAGCGCGGGACAGGGAGACGAGCAGTTCTTC. The chain employs TRBV29-1 and TRBJ2-1; 9 positions match TRBD1. The CDR3 runs 11 residues. After removal of 7 bases from V and 10 bases from J, the junction contained 5 bases not matched to a gene. Germline V gene sequence: CDR1 SQVTM, CDR2 ANQGSEA.

This clonotype was seen only a few times. The chain joins TRBV5-6 to TRBJ1-2; D is unresolved. This CDR3 contains 17 residues. CDR1 is SGHDT and CDR2 is YYEEEE in the germline V gene. Trimming removed 4 bases at V and 0 bases at J, with 19 bases between. The CDR3 loop reads CASSLLGSALANYGYTF. In nucleotides, the CDR3 is TGTGCCAGCAGCCTACTGGGTAGTGCTCTGGCTAACTATGGCTACACCTTC.

The chain combines TRBV12-3 or TRBV12-4 with TRBJ2-7, with D perhaps matching TRBD2 (6 bases). Trimming removed 3 bases at V and 1 base at J, with 7 bases between. The CDR3 is 13 residues long. The CDR3 nucleotides read TGTGCCAGCAGTTTGGGAGGATCCTACGAGCAGTACTTC. This gives the protein CASSLGGSYEQYF.

This clonotype was detected many times. V and J are TRBV13 and TRBJ2-7; TRBD2 is a possible D gene (6 bases). Germline assignment: CDR1 PRHDT and CDR2 FYEKMQ (reference sequence). With 5 bases removed from V and 2 bases from J, the gap between germline ends came to 19 bases. The CDR3 totals 16 residues. CDR3 DNA sequence: TGTGCCAGCAGCCCACCCGGGACTCCCTTACCCTACGAGCAGTACTTC. Translating gives CASSPPGTPLPYEQYF.

This clonotype was counted ten times or more. V usage is TRBV7-2 and J usage is TRBJ1-5; 9 bases map to TRBD1. Trimming took 6 bases from V and 4 from J; bases not matched to a gene: 7. The V gene's germline CDR1 is SGHTA and CDR2 FQGNSA. The CDR3 length is 15 residues. The CDR3 sequence: CASRDRGGGNQPQHF. Written as DNA, the CDR3 is TGTGCCAGCAGGGACAGGGGTGGAGGGAATCAGCCCCAGCATTTT.

This clonotype has just one count. The chain carries TRBV5-1 and TRBJ1-1; D gene unclear. The V and J ends lost 4 bases and 4 bases respectively, with 11 bases between them. The germline V gene encodes CDR1 SGHRS and CDR2 YFSETQ. The length of the CDR3 is 13 residues. CDR3 protein: CASSRGEATEAFF. The CDR3, as DNA: TGCGCCAGCAGCCGCGGTGAGGCCACTGAAGCTTTCTTT. Together with reference TRBV5-1 and TRBJ1-1, the CDR3 gives the full variable domain: KAGVTQTPRYLIKTRGQQVTLSCSPISGHRSVSWYQQTPGQGLQFLFEYFSETQRNKGNFPGRFSGRQFSNSRSEMNVSTLELGDSALYLCASSRGEATEAFFGQGTRLTVV.

The chain joins TRBV7-2 to TRBJ1-1; D is ambiguous. Trimming took 3 bases from V and 1 from J, leaving 12 bases between them. This CDR3 has 15 amino acids. CDR1 and CDR2 from the germline V gene are SGHTA and FQGNSA. The DNA of the CDR3 is TGTGCCAGCAGCTTTGAGACGTGGGGGAACACTGAAGCTTTCTTT. Protein sequence: CASSFETWGNTEAFF.

This clonotype has more than one count but fewer than ten. The V gene is TRBV6-2 or TRBV6-3, the J gene TRBJ2-3; 16 positions agree with TRBD2. CDR1 is MNHEY, CDR2 SVGEGT, per germline. After removal of 5 bases from V and 6 bases from J, the junction contained 2 bases not matched to a gene. The CDR3 has 15 amino acids. The CDR3 sequence: CASSEGLAGGDTQYF. As DNA, the CDR3 is TGTGCCAGCAGTGAGGGACTAGCGGGAGGGGATACGCAGTATTTT.

This clonotype was counted a few times. The J gene is TRBJ1-5, the V gene TRBV7-4, with a tentative D call TRBD1 (5 bases). The germline V and J ends were trimmed by 1 base and 3 bases, with 7 bases remaining between them. Per germline, CDR1 SGHVT and CDR2 SQSDAQ. This CDR3 is 14 amino acids long. The CDR3 protein is CASSLVGANQPQHF. CDR3 nucleotide sequence: TGTGCCAGCAGCTTAGTTGGGGCCAATCAGCCCCAGCATTTT.

This clonotype has ten or more counts. The V call is TRBV28, the J call TRBJ1-5; possibly TRBD1 for D (5 bases). Germline V gene sequence: CDR1 MDHEN, CDR2 SYDVKM. CDR3 size: 14 residues. The germline V and J ends were trimmed by 8 bases and 1 base, with 12 bases remaining between them. CDR3 coding DNA: TGTGCCAGCTCGGTGGGGGGAAGCAATCAGCCCCAGCATTTT. It encodes CASSVGGSNQPQHF.

This clonotype was counted many times. The CDR3 here is CASGQGAEAFF. The CDR3 bases are TGTGCCAGCGGACAGGGCGCTGAAGCTTTCTTT. The chain links TRBV27 to TRBJ1-1, with 8 bases fitting TRBD1. V lost 8 bases, J lost 6 bases, and 2 bases stayed unmatched. From germline, CDR1 is MNHEY and CDR2 SMNVEV (reference sequence). The CDR3 sequence is 11 residues long.

This clonotype came up a few times. The chain employs TRBV3-1 and TRBJ2-2; 10 bases match TRBD1. V shed 4 bases, J shed 5 bases, and the junction held 7 bases outside the gene matches. Germline CDR1 and CDR2: LGHDT and YNNKEL (reference sequence). This CDR3 contains 16 residues. The CDR3 sequence is CASSPPDRGNTGELFF. DNA for the CDR3: TGTGCCAGCAGCCCACCGGACAGGGGGAATACCGGGGAGCTGTTTTTT.

This clonotype was seen only a few times. The gene calls are TRBV28 and TRBJ2-7, with 7 bases lining up with TRBD2. The CDR3 spans 16 residues. With V trimmed by 2 bases and J by 0 bases, 7 bases remained unmatched. The germline V gene has CDR1 MDHEN and CDR2 SYDVKM. DNA for the CDR3: TGTGCCAGCAGTTTACTCACTAGCGTTAGCTCCTACGAGCAGTACTTC. It is translated as CASSLLTSVSSYEQYF.